This TCR beta chain originates from a study of T cell repertoires in cytomegalovirus infection (dated by TCRdb to the late 2010s). At the level of the whole study: Because public TCR beta signatures pointed to carriage of CMV infection together with the matching HLA type, the HLA type of each donor mattered for the analysis.

Findings and caveats that apply to the study as a whole: In the ex vivo response, HLA-C-restricted CMV-specific TCR beta clonotypes were dominant, and in two of eight donors the single most frequent clonotype came from this HLA-C-restricted group. In both this cohort and an independent cohort of more than 350 donors, the cumulative frequency of public TCR beta family members distinguished carriers of CMV infection plus the relevant HLA type.

This clonotype was detected a few times. It has no known antigen specificity. Per-base qualities were not stored, and no clone one base away is much larger. The sequencer listed for this sample is Illumina HiSeq 1500. TCRdb reworked the public reads: Q25 trimming with fastp, MiXCR clone assembly, productive beta chains retained. Rows with a matching CDR3 protein are joined into one entry that keeps the most common DNA and genes. Present in this sample are some 440,000 distinct CDR3 sequences, 31% of which were seen just once. The top ten constitute 12% to 15% of the sample. The sequencing sample was made of PBMCs. The sequence was collected from a human donor in good health (CMV status not recorded). Some clones in this sample may be carry-over from other donors' samples.

The CDR3 corresponds to CASSLAGGGNNEQFF. In nucleotide form, the sequence is TGCGCCAGCAGCTTGGCCGGAGGGGGTAACAATGAGCAGTTCTTC. The rearrangement joined TRBV5-1 to TRBJ2-1; the D gene is possibly TRBD1 or TRBD2, each agreeing over 6 bases. Taken from the germline V gene, the CDR1 and CDR2 loops are SGHRS and YFSETQ. The trim is 0 bases for V and 5 bases for J, with a gap of 12 bases between the germline ends. The cysteine opens and the phenylalanine closes a CDR3 of 15 amino acids. Only the CDR3 part of the read is kept: 45 bases, read in frame from the first base.